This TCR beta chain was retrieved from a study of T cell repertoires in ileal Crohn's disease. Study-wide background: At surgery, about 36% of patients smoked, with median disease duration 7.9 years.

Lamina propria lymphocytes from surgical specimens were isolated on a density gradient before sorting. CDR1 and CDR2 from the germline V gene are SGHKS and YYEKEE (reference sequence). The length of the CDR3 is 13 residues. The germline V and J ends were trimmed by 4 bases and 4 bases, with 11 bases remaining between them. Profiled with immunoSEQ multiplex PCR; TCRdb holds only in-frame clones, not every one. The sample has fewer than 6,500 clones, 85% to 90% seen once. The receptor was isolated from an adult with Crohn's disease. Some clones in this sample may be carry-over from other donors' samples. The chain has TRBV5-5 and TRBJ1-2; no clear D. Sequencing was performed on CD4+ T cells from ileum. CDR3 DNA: TGTGCCAGCAGCCCCCTCACTTCCTATGGCTACACCTTC. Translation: CASSPLTSYGYTF.